A single sample gave rise to the 15 T cell receptor beta chains below, sequenced in a study of blood T cell repertoires in COVID-19. Produced via immunoSEQ multiplex PCR; TCRdb's table is partial and in-frame only. The repertoire consists of approximately 150,000 clones, with about 81% occurring once and the leading ten covering 2% to 2.5%. Sequences were obtained from PBMCs or T cells enriched from blood (not recorded which). These TCRs come from a man in his forties with acute COVID-19.

This clone was counted a single time. The chain couples TRBV19 to TRBJ1-6, with 7 bases fitting TRBD1. Trimming removed 10 bases from V and 14 bases from J; junction bases left unmatched: 8. Germline V lookup: CDR1 LNHDA, CDR2 SQIVND (reference sequence). CDR3 length equals 11 residues. CDR3 in amino acids: CATRQGGSLHF. In DNA, the CDR3 is TGTGCCACGCGACAGGGAGGATCCCTCCACTTT.

This chain links TRBV7-3 with TRBJ2-5; unclear D gene. Per germline, CDR1 SGHTA and CDR2 FQGTGA. V was pared by 5 bases and J by 0 bases, with 7 bases between. The CDR3 extends over 13 amino acids. As DNA, the CDR3 is TGTGCCAGCAGCGCGAGGTACCAAGAGACCCAGTACTTC. Translated: CASSARYQETQYF. The full variable domain, in which reference TRBV7-3 and TRBJ2-5 provide the parts outside the CDR3, is GAGVSQTPSNKVTEKGKYVELRCDPISGHTALYWYRQSLGQGPEFLIYFQGTGAADDSGLPNDRFFAVRPEGSVSTLKIQRTERGDSAVYLCASSARYQETQYFGPGTRLLVL.

The chain recombines TRBV29-1 with TRBJ1-5; D gene ambiguous. V gave up 4 bases and J gave up 4 bases, with 8 bases separating them. The CDR3 is 12 residues long. Germline assignment: CDR1 SQVTM and CDR2 ANQGSEA. This CDR3 is CSVGERNQPQHF. CDR3 nucleotides: TGCAGCGTTGGGGAGAGAAATCAGCCCCAGCATTTT.

The chain carries TRBV5-1 and TRBJ2-7; D is unclear. CDR1 is SGHRS, CDR2 YFSETQ, per germline. CDR3 length: 15 residues. V lost 4 bases and J 7 bases, leaving 21 bases between the germline ends. The CDR3 spells CASSLPISSLKEQYF. For the CDR3, the DNA is TGCGCCAGCAGCCTGCCCATCTCGAGCCTCAAGGAGCAGTACTTC.

The gene calls are TRBV11-2 and TRBJ1-1; 7 bases line up with TRBD1. The junction had 11 bases not matched to a gene; V was cut back by 3 bases and J by 7 bases. From germline, CDR1 is SGHAT and CDR2 FQNNGV. The CDR3 is 15 amino acids. CDR3 coding DNA: TGTGCCAGCAGCTTTCGAGGGGGCGGGTTCTATGAAGCTTTCTTT. Encoded protein: CASSFRGGGFYEAFF.

The J gene is TRBJ1-1, the V gene TRBV10-1; D not resolved. Trimming cost V 8 bases and J 8 bases, with 21 bases left between them. This CDR3 has 14 amino acids. CDR1 is WNHNN, CDR2 SYGVQD, per germline (reference sequence). For the CDR3, the DNA is TGCGCCAGCCTACCTCAGGCTGCTCGTTGGGAAGCTTTCTTT. It encodes CASLPQAARWEAFF.

The chain combines TRBV5-4 with TRBJ2-1; 10 positions match TRBD2. The V and J ends lost 0 bases and 4 bases, in that order; junction bases with no gene match: 1. Germline CDR1 SGHNT, CDR2 YYREEE (reference sequence). The CDR3 is 15 residues long. The CDR3 protein is CASSLAAGGYNEQFF. The CDR3 DNA is TGTGCCAGCAGCTTGGCAGCGGGGGGGTACAATGAGCAGTTCTTC.

The chain uses TRBV29-1 and TRBJ1-1; TRBD1 matches 9 bases. The germline gives CDR1 SQVTM, CDR2 ANQGSEA. The length of the CDR3 is 15 residues. CDR3 bases: TGCAGTACCGACATCGGACAGGGGCGGGAGACTGAAGCTTTCTTT. Its protein is CSTDIGQGRETEAFF.

In its sample, this clone was seen once. This chain connects TRBV28 to TRBJ1-1; 8 nucleotides align to TRBD1. Germline-derived CDR1 and CDR2 are MDHEN and SYDVKM. CDR3 length equals 15 residues. V trimming: 4 bases; J trimming: 4 bases; junction bases outside the gene matches: 8. CDR3 amino acids: CASSSGQGGGTEAFF. The CDR3 coding sequence is TGTGCCAGCAGTTCCGGACAGGGAGGAGGCACTGAAGCTTTCTTT.

J is TRBJ2-7 and V is TRBV10-3; 7 bases line up with TRBD1. Germline lookup yields CDR1 ENHRY and CDR2 SYGVKD. Germline trimming cut 6 bases from V and 2 bases from J; bases unmatched to any gene: 7. CDR3 length equals 14 residues. As DNA, the CDR3 is TGTGCCATCAGCCCAGGGACAGACCCCTACGAGCAGTACTTC. It codes for CAISPGTDPYEQYF.

This clone appeared a single time. This chain connects TRBV9 to TRBJ2-7, with 7 bases aligning to TRBD2. Losses at the gene ends were 3 bases for V and 2 bases for J; bases not matched to a gene: 8. Looked up from germline, CDR1 is SGDLS and CDR2 is YYNGEE. This CDR3 is 15 amino acids long. CDR3 sequence reads: CASSAHWEGPYEQYF. DNA of the CDR3: TGTGCCAGCAGCGCCCACTGGGAGGGTCCCTACGAGCAGTACTTC. The variable domain in full, completed from reference TRBV9 and TRBJ2-7, reads DSGVTQTPKHLITATGQRVTLRCSPRSGDLSVYWYQQSLDQGLQFLIQYYNGEERAKGNILERFSAQQFPDLHSELNLSSLELGDSALYFCASSAHWEGPYEQYFGPGTRLTVT.

The chain employs TRBV18 and TRBJ1-6; D unresolved. Germline V lookup: CDR1 KGHSH, CDR2 LQKENI. The CDR3 has 17 amino acids. Trimming left V 3 bases short and J 4 bases short, with 16 bases between. CDR3 protein: CASSPLPREGYNSPLHF. The CDR3 nucleotides are TGTGCCAGCTCACCGTTACCACGGGAGGGTTATAATTCACCCCTCCACTTT.

This sequence joins TRBV9 and TRBJ2-2, with 8 bases identical to TRBD2. The germline V gene encodes CDR1 SGDLS and CDR2 YYNGEE. The CDR3 has 15 amino acids. With V trimmed by 0 bases and J by 4 bases, 2 bases remained unmatched. CDR3 DNA sequence: TGTGCCAGCAGCGTAGGGAGCGGGGGCACCGGGGAGCTGTTTTTT. Amino acids: CASSVGSGGTGELFF. Full variable domain (rest looked up from reference TRBV9 and TRBJ2-2): DSGVTQTPKHLITATGQRVTLRCSPRSGDLSVYWYQQSLDQGLQFLIQYYNGEERAKGNILERFSAQQFPDLHSELNLSSLELGDSALYFCASSVGSGGTGELFFGEGSRLTVL.

The count of this clone is one. This chain connects TRBV19 to TRBJ2-5; 11 nucleotides line up with TRBD2. Per germline, CDR1 LNHDA and CDR2 SQIVND (reference sequence). CDR3 length: 16 amino acids. J gave up 2 bases and V 3 bases, and 5 bases lay outside the gene matches. In DNA form, the CDR3 reads TGTGCCAGTAGTATTCAGCTAGCGGGAGGACAAGAGACCCAGTACTTC. Amino acids: CASSIQLAGGQETQYF.

The chain couples TRBV11-2 to TRBJ1-6; D is uncertain. This CDR3 spans 14 amino acids. V shed 5 bases and J shed 0 bases, with 5 bases lying between them. CDR1 SGHAT and CDR2 FQNNGV come from the germline V gene. In DNA form, the CDR3 reads TGTGCCAGCAGCGCAGACTCCTATAATTCACCCCTCCACTTT. Residues: CASSADSYNSPLHF.